These T cell receptor beta chains were read from a single sample in a study of T cell changes during pregnancy in multiple sclerosis. TCRdb's table, derived via immunoSEQ multiplex PCR, lists solely in-frame clones and lacks some. Of 75,000 to 95,000 clones in the sample, 85% to 95% are singletons; the top ten hold more than 2%. Sequencing was performed on peripheral blood, taken in the second trimester of pregnancy. The source of these receptors is a female donor with multiple sclerosis, enrolled in a pregnancy study. CDR3s include the opening cysteine and the closing phenylalanine or tryptophan. The D gene is left open where the match is weak. The listing skips clone size in some rows; elsewhere it reads once, few, many or a size class.

V: TRBV6-5
J: TRBJ2-2
D: .
size: .
DNA: TGTGCCAGCAGTTACAGGGCGGGGGCGGGCACCGGGGAGCTGTTTTTT
CDR3: CASSYRAGAGTGELFF

V: TRBV30
J: TRBJ1-1
D: TRBD1
size: .
DNA: TGTGCCTGGAGTCAGGGACAGGAGAACACTGAAGCTTTCTTT
CDR3: CAWSQGQENTEAFF

V: TRBV5-1
J: TRBJ1-1
D: .
size: .
DNA: TGCGCCAGCAGCTTGGCAGGACAGCGGAACACTGAAGCTTTCTTT
CDR3: CASSLAGQRNTEAFF

V: TRBV5-4
J: TRBJ1-4
D: .
size: .
DNA: TGTGCCAGCAGCTTGACGCGAGGTACTAATGAAAAACTGTTTTTT
CDR3: CASSLTRGTNEKLFF

V: TRBV10-3
J: TRBJ2-1
D: .
size: once
DNA: TGTGCCATCTCAATGGGAGACAATGAGCAGTTCTTC
CDR3: CAISMGDNEQFF

V: TRBV7-9
J: TRBJ1-5
D: .
size: .
DNA: TGTGCCAGCAGCACCTCTGACAGTAGCAATCAGCCCCAGCATTTT
CDR3: CASSTSDSSNQPQHF

V: TRBV2
J: TRBJ1-4
D: .
size: once
DNA: TGTGCCAGCAGTGAAGCGGCACGTGAAGAAAAACTGTTTTTT
CDR3: CASSEAAREEKLFF

V: TRBV19
J: TRBJ2-3
D: TRBD1
size: .
DNA: TGTGCCAGTAGTAGACAGGGAAGCACAGATACGCAGTATTTT
CDR3: CASSRQGSTDTQYF

V: TRBV6-5
J: TRBJ1-3
D: TRBD1
size: .
DNA: TGTGCCAGCAGGCCGGGACAGACCTCTGGAAACACCATATATTTT
CDR3: CASRPGQTSGNTIYF

V: TRBV5-1
J: TRBJ2-4
D: TRBD2
size: .
DNA: TGCGCCAGCAGCTCTAAGACTAGCGGGATAGGGTTCGGGGGAAACATTCAGTACTTC
CDR3: CASSSKTSGIGFGGNIQYF

V: TRBV2
J: TRBJ2-7
D: .
size: .
DNA: TGTGCCAGCAGCCCCGAGGTCACCTACGAGCAGTACTTC
CDR3: CASSPEVTYEQYF

V: TRBV5-1
J: TRBJ2-2
D: TRBD1
size: .
DNA: TGCGCCAGCAGCTTAGGAGGTATTGGGACAGCCCTACTTACCCTGAACACCGGGGAGCTGTTTTTT
CDR3: CASSLGGIGTALLTLNTGELFF

V: TRBV7-9
J: TRBJ1-4
D: .
size: once
DNA: TGTGCCAGCAGCTTAGAGTTCCGGACAATGAATGAAAAACTGTTTTTT
CDR3: CASSLEFRTMNEKLFF

V: TRBV6-1
J: TRBJ1-2
D: .
size: .
DNA: TGTGCCAGCAGTGCCGGGGTAGCTAACTATGGCTACACCTTC
CDR3: CASSAGVANYGYTF

V: TRBV5-6
J: TRBJ1-1
D: .
size: .
DNA: TGTGCCAGCAGCTTGGGTCGGGAGGACTGGATCGCTGAAGCTTTCTTT
CDR3: CASSLGREDWIAEAFF

V: TRBV19
J: TRBJ2-7
D: TRBD2
size: .
DNA: TGTGCCAGTAGTATAGAAGCGGGGGAAACCTACGAGCAGTACTTC
CDR3: CASSIEAGETYEQYF

V: TRBV4-2
J: TRBJ1-5
D: .
size: .
DNA: TGTGCCAGCAGCCAAGCTTTGGGGGGTGATCAGCCCCAGCATTTT
CDR3: CASSQALGGDQPQHF

V: TRBV6-5
J: TRBJ2-2
D: .
size: .
DNA: TGTGCCAGCAGTTTCTTATCGACCGGGGAGCTGTTTTTT
CDR3: CASSFLSTGELFF

V: TRBV19
J: TRBJ1-5
D: .
size: .
DNA: TGTGCCAGTAGTATAGATCGATTCGGGGAGGGGAGACAGCCCCAGCATTTT
CDR3: CASSIDRFGEGRQPQHF

V: TRBV18
J: TRBJ2-1
D: TRBD1
size: .
DNA: TGTGCCAGCTCACCCCGGACAGGGTATAATGAGCAGTTCTTC
CDR3: CASSPRTGYNEQFF

V: TRBV6-5
J: TRBJ2-7
D: .
size: .
DNA: TGTGCCAGCAGTCAGGGCGGCGAGCAGTACTTC
CDR3: CASSQGGEQYF

V: TRBV2
J: TRBJ2-1
D: TRBD2
size: .
DNA: TGTGCCAGCAGACTTAGCGGGGGACACTTCAATGAGCAGTTCTTC
CDR3: CASRLSGGHFNEQFF

V: TRBV29-1
J: TRBJ1-2
D: .
size: .
DNA: TGCAGCGTTGCCCAGACAGGCTATAATAACTATGGCTACACCTTC
CDR3: CSVAQTGYNNYGYTF

V: TRBV14
J: TRBJ1-2
D: TRBD1
size: .
DNA: TGTGCCAGCAGCCCGACAGGGTACGGCTACACCTTC
CDR3: CASSPTGYGYTF

V: TRBV25-1
J: TRBJ1-1
D: TRBD1
size: .
DNA: TGTGCCACCTCGGGACAGGGGAACACTGAAGCTTTCTTT
CDR3: CATSGQGNTEAFF

V: TRBV5-5
J: TRBJ1-5
D: .
size: .
DNA: TGTGCCAGCAGCCCGGGTGGACCGCTGGGAGAGCCCCAGCATTTT
CDR3: CASSPGGPLGEPQHF

V: TRBV5-1
J: TRBJ2-1
D: TRBD1
size: .
DNA: TGCGCCAGCAGGGACAGGGGTTCCTACAATGAGCAGTTCTTC
CDR3: CASRDRGSYNEQFF

V: TRBV10-3
J: TRBJ2-1
D: .
size: .
DNA: TGTGCCATCAGTGACGAGCACAATGAGCAGTTCTTC
CDR3: CAISDEHNEQFF

V: TRBV5-8
J: TRBJ2-2
D: .
size: .
DNA: TGTGCCAGCAGCTCCCTCGGGGAGCTGTTTTTT
CDR3: CASSSLGELFF

V: TRBV10-3
J: TRBJ2-7
D: .
size: .
DNA: TGTGCCATCAGCGCCAATGTGGAGGAGCAGTACTTC
CDR3: CAISANVEEQYF

V: TRBV5-1
J: TRBJ2-2
D: .
size: .
DNA: TGCGCCAGCAGCATAACAGGGTCTGTCCTTACCGGGGAGCTGTTTTTT
CDR3: CASSITGSVLTGELFF

V: TRBV4-1
J: TRBJ1-4
D: .
size: .
DNA: TGCGCCAGCAGCACACGGGGGGCGGAAAAACTGTTTTTT
CDR3: CASSTRGAEKLFF

V: TRBV27
J: TRBJ2-1
D: TRBD2
size: .
DNA: TGTGCCAGCGGATTAGCGGGGGGCCGGGAGCAGTTCTTC
CDR3: CASGLAGGREQFF

V: TRBV11-3
J: TRBJ1-1
D: TRBD1
size: .
DNA: TGTGCCAGCAGCTGGGGACAGGGTATGAACACTGAAGCTTTCTTT
CDR3: CASSWGQGMNTEAFF

V: TRBV6-1
J: TRBJ2-1
D: TRBD1
size: once
DNA: TGTGCCAGCAGTGACCCTAGGGGGCCAGACTACAATGAGCAGTTCTTC
CDR3: CASSDPRGPDYNEQFF

V: TRBV2
J: TRBJ2-7
D: TRBD1
size: .
DNA: TGTGCCAGCAGGAGGGGGACAGGGAGCTACGAGCAGTACTTC
CDR3: CASRRGTGSYEQYF

V: TRBV19
J: TRBJ1-5
D: TRBD1
size: .
DNA: TGTGCCAGTAGTATCGGACAGGGGTCCCTTCAGCCCCAGCATTTT
CDR3: CASSIGQGSLQPQHF

V: TRBV7-2
J: TRBJ2-2
D: TRBD1
size: .
DNA: TGTGCCAGCAGCACACGACAGGGGTTCAACACCGGGGAGCTGTTTTTT
CDR3: CASSTRQGFNTGELFF

V: TRBV15
J: TRBJ2-1
D: .
size: .
DNA: TGTGCCACCAGCAGAGATCGGGTTGAGCAGTTCTTC
CDR3: CATSRDRVEQFF

V: TRBV29-1
J: TRBJ2-3
D: .
size: .
DNA: TGCAGCGCCTTGAAGGGGGTTTATACAGATACGCAGTATTTT
CDR3: CSALKGVYTDTQYF